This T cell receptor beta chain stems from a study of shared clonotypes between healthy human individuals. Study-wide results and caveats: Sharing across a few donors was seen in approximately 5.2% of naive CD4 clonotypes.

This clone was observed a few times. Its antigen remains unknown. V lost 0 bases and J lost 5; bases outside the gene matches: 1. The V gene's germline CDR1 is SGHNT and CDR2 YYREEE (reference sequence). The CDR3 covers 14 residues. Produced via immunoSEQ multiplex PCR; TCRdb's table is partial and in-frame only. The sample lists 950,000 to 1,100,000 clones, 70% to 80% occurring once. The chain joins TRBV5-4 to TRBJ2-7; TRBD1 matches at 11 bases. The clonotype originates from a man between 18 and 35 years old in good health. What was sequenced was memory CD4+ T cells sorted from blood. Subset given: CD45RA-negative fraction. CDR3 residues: CASSLVDRGHEQYF. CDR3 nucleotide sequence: TGTGCCAGCAGCTTGGTGGACAGGGGGCACGAGCAGTACTTC. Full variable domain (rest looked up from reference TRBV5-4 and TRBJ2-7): ETGVTQSPTHLIKTRGQQVTLRCSSQSGHNTVSWYQQALGQGPQFIFQYYREEENGRGNFPPRFSGLQFPNYSSELNVNALELDDSALYLCASSLVDRGHEQYFGPGTRLTVT.